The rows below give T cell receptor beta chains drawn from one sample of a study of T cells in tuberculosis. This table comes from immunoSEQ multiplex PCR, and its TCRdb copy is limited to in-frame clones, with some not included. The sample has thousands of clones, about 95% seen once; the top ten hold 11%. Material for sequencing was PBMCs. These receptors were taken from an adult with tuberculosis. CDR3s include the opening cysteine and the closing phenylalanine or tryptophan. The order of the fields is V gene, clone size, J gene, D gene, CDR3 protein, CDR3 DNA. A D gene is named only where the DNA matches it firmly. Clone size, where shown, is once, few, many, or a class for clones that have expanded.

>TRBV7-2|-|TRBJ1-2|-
CASSPGQSYGYTF
TGTGCCAGCAGCCCCGGACAGTCCTATGGCTACACCTTC
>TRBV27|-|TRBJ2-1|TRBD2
CASSRPGLAGVDNEQFF
TGTGCCAGCAGTCGCCCGGGACTAGCGGGAGTCGACAATGAGCAGTTCTTC
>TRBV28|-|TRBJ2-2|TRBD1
CASSLPGGGELFF
TGTGCCAGCAGTTTACCAGGGGGCGGGGAGCTGTTTTTT
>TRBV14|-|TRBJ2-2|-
CASSQHTGTGELFF
TGTGCCAGCAGCCAACATACAGGTACCGGGGAGCTGTTTTTT
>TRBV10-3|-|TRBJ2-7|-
CAIRDSHIYEQYF
TGTGCCATCAGGGACAGCCATATATACGAGCAGTACTTC
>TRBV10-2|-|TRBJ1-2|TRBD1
CASTFRQGDGYTF
TGCGCCAGCACGTTCCGACAGGGCGATGGCTACACCTTC
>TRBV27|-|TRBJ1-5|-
CASSFSAGHQPQHF
TGTGCCAGCAGTTTTTCGGCAGGTCATCAGCCCCAGCATTTT
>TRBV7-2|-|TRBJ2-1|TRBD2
CASSLASGTSSYNEQFF
TGTGCCAGCAGCTTAGCGAGCGGGACGAGCTCCTACAATGAGCAGTTCTTC
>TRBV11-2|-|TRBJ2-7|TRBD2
CASSLDSLAEYEQYF
TGTGCCAGCAGCTTAGATAGCCTAGCGGAGTACGAGCAGTACTTC
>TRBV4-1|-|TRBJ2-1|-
CASSAPPGSEQFF
TGCGCCAGCAGCGCCCCCCCGGGTAGTGAGCAGTTCTTC
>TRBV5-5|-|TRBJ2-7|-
CASSSRSPYEQYF
TGTGCCAGCAGCTCCCGGAGCCCCTACGAGCAGTACTTC
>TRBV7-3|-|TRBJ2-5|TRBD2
CASSLGGRETQYF
TGTGCCAGCAGCTTGGGAGGGAGGGAGACCCAGTACTTC
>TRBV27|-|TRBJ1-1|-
CASSSRQARSTEAFF
TGTGCCAGCAGTTCCCGACAGGCCCGGAGCACTGAAGCTTTCTTT
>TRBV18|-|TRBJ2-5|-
CASSPPSVGRETQYF
TGTGCCAGCTCACCACCCTCGGTGGGGAGAGAGACCCAGTACTTC
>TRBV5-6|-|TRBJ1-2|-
CASSSGLRGYTF
TGTGCCAGCAGCTCAGGGTTACGTGGCTACACCTTC
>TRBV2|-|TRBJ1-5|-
CASRTDSNSNQPQHF
TGTGCCAGCAGGACTGACAGTAATAGCAATCAGCCCCAGCATTTT
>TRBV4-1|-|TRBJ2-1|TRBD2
CASSQGASGTYNEQFF
TGCGCCAGCAGCCAAGGCGCTAGCGGGACCTACAATGAGCAGTTCTTC
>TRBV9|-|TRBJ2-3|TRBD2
CASSDARGGTDTQYF
TGTGCCAGCAGCGATGCCCGGGGGGGGACAGATACGCAGTATTTT
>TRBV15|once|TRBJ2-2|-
CATSGRGPGTGELFF
TGTGCCACCAGCGGTAGGGGTCCGGGCACCGGGGAGCTGTTTTTT
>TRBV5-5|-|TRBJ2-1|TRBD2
CASSLISGGVSEQFF
TGTGCCAGCAGCTTGATTAGCGGGGGGGTAAGTGAGCAGTTCTTC
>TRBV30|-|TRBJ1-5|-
CAWGELRGPQHF
TGTGCCTGGGGTGAGCTCAGGGGGCCCCAGCATTTT
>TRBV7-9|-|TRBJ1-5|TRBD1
CASSLVGRGSNQPQHF
TGTGCCAGCAGCTTAGTGGGCAGGGGGAGCAATCAGCCCCAGCATTTT
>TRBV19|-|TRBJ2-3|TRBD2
CASSIKAGAEDTQYF
TGTGCCAGTAGTATAAAAGCGGGGGCTGAAGATACGCAGTATTTT